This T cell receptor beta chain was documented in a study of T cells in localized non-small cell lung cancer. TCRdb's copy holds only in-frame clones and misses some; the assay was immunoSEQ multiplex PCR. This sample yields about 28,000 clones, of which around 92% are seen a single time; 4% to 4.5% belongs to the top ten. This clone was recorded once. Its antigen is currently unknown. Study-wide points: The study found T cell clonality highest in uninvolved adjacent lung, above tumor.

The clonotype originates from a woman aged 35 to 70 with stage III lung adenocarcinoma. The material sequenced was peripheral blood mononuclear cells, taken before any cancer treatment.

CDR3 protein: CASSISGGTNTEAFF. The CDR3 coding sequence is TGTGCCAGTAGTATTTCAGGGGGCACGAACACTGAAGCTTTCTTT. The chain carries TRBV19 and TRBJ1-1, with TRBD1 identical over 8 bases. V shed 3 bases, J shed 1 base, and the junction held 4 bases outside the gene matches. Germline loops: CDR1 LNHDA, CDR2 SQIVND (reference sequence). The CDR3 sequence is 15 residues long.